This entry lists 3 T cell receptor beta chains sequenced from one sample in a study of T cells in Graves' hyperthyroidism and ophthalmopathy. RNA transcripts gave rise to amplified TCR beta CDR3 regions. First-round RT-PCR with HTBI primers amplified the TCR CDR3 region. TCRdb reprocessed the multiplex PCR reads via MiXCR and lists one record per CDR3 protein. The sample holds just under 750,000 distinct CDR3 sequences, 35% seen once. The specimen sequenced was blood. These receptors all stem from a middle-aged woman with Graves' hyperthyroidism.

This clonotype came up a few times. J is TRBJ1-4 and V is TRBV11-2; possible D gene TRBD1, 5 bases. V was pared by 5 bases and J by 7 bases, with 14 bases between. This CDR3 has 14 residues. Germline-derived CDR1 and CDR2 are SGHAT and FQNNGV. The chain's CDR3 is CASSQARGGEKLFF. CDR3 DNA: TGTGCCAGCAGCCAAGCGAGGGGAGGTGAAAAACTGTTTTTT.

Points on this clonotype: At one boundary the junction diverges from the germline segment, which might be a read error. Here the CDR3 DNA reads TGTGCCAGCAGCATATTGGGGGCAAGCTCCTGCGAGCAGTACTTC. It codes for CASSILGASSCEQYF. The chain combines TRBV10-1 with TRBJ2-7; D is possibly TRBD1 (6 bases). Germline lookup yields CDR1 WNHNN and CDR2 SYGVQD (reference sequence). This CDR3 is 15 amino acids long.

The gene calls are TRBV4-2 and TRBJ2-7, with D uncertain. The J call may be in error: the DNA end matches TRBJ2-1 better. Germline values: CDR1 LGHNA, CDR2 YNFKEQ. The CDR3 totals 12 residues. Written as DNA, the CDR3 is TGTGCCAGCAGCCAAGTTCGGATGCGGCAGTTCTTC. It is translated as CASSQVRMRQFF.